Listed below are T cell receptor beta chains from one sample, sequenced in a study of T cells in Graves' hyperthyroidism and ophthalmopathy. TCRdb reanalysed the multiplex PCR reads using MiXCR and keeps one entry per CDR3 protein. There are more than 500,000 distinct CDR3 sequences in the sample; 46% occur only once, and roughly 20% lies in the top ten. Source material: peripheral blood or thyroid tissue (not recorded which). Source of these receptors: an adult woman with Graves' disease, either hyperthyroidism or ophthalmopathy (not recorded which). Both conserved end residues are part of each CDR3. The order of the fields is clone size, J gene, V gene, D gene, CDR3 protein, CDR3 DNA. A D gene is named only where the DNA matches it firmly. Clone sizes are given selectively: once, few, many, or a class where the clone is expanded.

>-|TRBJ2-5|TRBV4-1|-
CASSQVGGIQETQYF
TGCGCCAGCAGCCAAGTTGGGGGGATTCAAGAGACCCAGTACTTC
>few|TRBJ1-4|TRBV2|-
CASRTQVTDEKLFF
TGTGCCAGCAGGACACAGGTTACCGATGAAAAACTGTTTTTT
>few|TRBJ1-6|TRBV10-3|-
CAISTTRANSPLHF
TGTGCCATCAGTACGACGCGCGCCAATTCACCCCTCCACTTT
>-|TRBJ2-5|TRBV7-2|-
CASSPANLWELSETQYF
TGTGCCAGCAGCCCCGCAAACCTGTGGGAGCTTTCCGAGACCCAGTACTTC
>many|TRBJ1-5|TRBV4-1|-
CASSRYRASNQPQHF
TGCGCCAGCAGCCGTTACAGGGCTAGCAATCAGCCCCAGCATTTT
>few|TRBJ2-3|TRBV12-3/TRBV12-4|-
CASSSAAGYTDTQYF
TGTGCCAGCAGTTCTGCCGCGGGTTACACAGATACGCAGTATTTT
>-|TRBJ1-1|TRBV29-1|-
CSSYTGHTEAFF
TGCAGCAGTTATACAGGGCACACTGAAGCTTTCTTT
>-|TRBJ2-5|TRBV7-2|-
CASRRDLQETQYF
TGTGCCAGCAGGAGGGATCTCCAAGAGACCCAGTACTTC
>-|TRBJ2-7|TRBV15|-
CATSRDPFGEQYF
TGTGCCACCAGCAGAGACCCGTTCGGGGAGCAGTACTTC
>-|TRBJ2-7|TRBV25-1|-
CASSELGRVYEQYF
TGTGCCAGCAGTGAATTGGGCAGGGTCTACGAGCAGTACTTC
>-|TRBJ2-7|TRBV5-5|-
CASSLWGGSHYEQYF
TGTGCCAGCAGCTTGTGGGGAGGATCTCACTACGAGCAGTACTTC
>many|TRBJ2-2|TRBV20-1|-
CSAANLGTHTGELFF
TGCAGTGCCGCAAACCTTGGGACCCACACCGGGGAGCTGTTTTTT
>-|TRBJ1-5|TRBV2|TRBD1
CASASQQGAGEPQHF
TGTGCCAGCGCTAGTCAACAGGGGGCGGGGGAGCCCCAGCATTTT
>many|TRBJ1-6|TRBV15|-
CATGKGTNSPLHF
TGTGCCACCGGAAAGGGAACGAATTCGCCCCTCCACTTT
>-|TRBJ1-6|TRBV7-8|TRBD1
CASSLVAGTGNSPLHF
TGTGCCAGCAGCTTAGTTGCCGGGACAGGAAATTCACCCCTCCACTTT
>-|TRBJ1-1|TRBV2|-
CASSTAVGAFF
TGTGCCAGCAGTACGGCCGTGGGAGCTTTCTTT
>once|TRBJ1-2|TRBV7-9|-
CASSLEIGGYTF
TGTGCCAGCAGCTTAGAGATTGGCGGCTACACCTTC
>-|TRBJ1-2|TRBV7-2|-
CASSLGNGNGYTF
TGTGCCAGCAGCTTAGGAAATGGGAATGGCTACACCTTC
>-|TRBJ1-2|TRBV15|-
CATSRQGIGYTF
TGTGCCACCAGCAGGCAGGGAATCGGCTACACCTTC
>once|TRBJ2-5|TRBV10-3|TRBD2
CAINPGLAGVQETQYF
TGTGCCATCAACCCGGGACTAGCGGGGGTTCAAGAGACCCAGTACTTC
>many|TRBJ1-1|TRBV2|-
CASSDMGWNTEAFF
TGTGCCAGCAGTGATATGGGGTGGAACACTGAAGCTTTCTTT
>-|TRBJ1-6|TRBV7-7|-
CASSLRETPYNSPLHF
TGTGCTAGCAGCTTAAGGGAGACACCCTATAATTCACCCCTCCACTTT
>-|TRBJ1-2|TRBV20-1|-
CSARIVSTMGYTF
TGCAGTGCTAGAATAGTCTCGACAATGGGCTACACCTTC
>-|TRBJ2-5|TRBV20-1|-
CSGRLLYF
TGCAGTGGGAGACTCCTGTACTTC
>many|TRBJ1-6|TRBV27|-
CASRLIRGRASPLHF
TGTGCCAGCAGACTCATAAGGGGCAGGGCTTCACCCCTCCACTTT
>few|TRBJ1-1|TRBV6-2/TRBV6-3|TRBD1
CASSYSIRDREYEAFF
TGTGCCAGCAGTTACTCGATACGGGACAGGGAGTATGAAGCTTTCTTT
>-|TRBJ2-7|TRBV29-1|TRBD1
CSFRQGRHEQYF
TGCAGCTTTCGACAGGGAAGGCACGAGCAGTACTTC
>many|TRBJ2-7|TRBV5-1|TRBD1
CASSLGTGPYEQYF
TGTGCCAGCAGCTTAGGGACAGGGCCGTACGAGCAGTACTTC
>few|TRBJ1-3|TRBV3-1|-
CASSQRKAASGNTIYF
TGTGCCAGCAGCCAGAGGAAAGCGGCCTCTGGAAACACCATATATTTT
>-|TRBJ2-5|TRBV7-8|TRBD2
CASSPYGGAGETQYF
TGTGCCAGCAGTCCGTACGGGGGGGCAGGAGAGACCCAGTACTTC
>-|TRBJ2-7|TRBV18|-
CASSSDRKSYEQYF
TGTGCCAGCTCCTCGGACAGAAAATCCTACGAGCAGTACTTC
>-|TRBJ2-5|TRBV10-3|-
CAISGKTRGETQYF
TGTGCCATCAGTGGCAAGACGAGGGGAGAGACCCAGTACTTC
>once|TRBJ1-2|TRBV11-2|-
CASRTGGGYSYTF
TGTGCCAGCAGGACGGGCGGAGGGTATAGCTACACCTTC
>-|TRBJ2-7|TRBV27|TRBD2
CATRTSGRYEQYF
TGTGCCACCAGGACTAGCGGGAGGTACGAGCAGTACTTC
>many|TRBJ2-5|TRBV12-3/TRBV12-4|-
CASSLVGSALETQYF
TGTGCCAGCAGTTTAGTTGGTAGCGCCCTGGAGACCCAGTACTTC
>once|TRBJ1-1|TRBV20-1|-
CSARSGRQLSTEAFF
TGCAGTGCCCGATCCGGTCGGCAGTTGAGCACTGAAGCTTTCTTT
>many|TRBJ2-7|TRBV20-1|-
CSARDLKKNLHEQYF
TGCAGTGCTAGAGATCTAAAAAAGAATCTCCACGAGCAGTACTTC
>many|TRBJ1-1|TRBV5-1|-
CASSLEGSPINTEAFF
TGCGCCAGCAGCTTGGAGGGGTCTCCCATCAACACTGAAGCTTTCTTT
>-|TRBJ2-3|TRBV9|TRBD2
CASSPTGLAGIDTQYF
TGTGCCAGCAGCCCGACGGGACTAGCGGGAATAGATACGCAGTATTTT
>-|TRBJ2-7|TRBV7-8|-
CASSGRGLDRIHYEQYF
TGTGCCAGCAGCGGCCGTGGTTTGGACAGAATCCACTACGAGCAGTACTTC
>many|TRBJ2-7|TRBV2|-
CASREDSYEQYF
TGTGCCAGCAGGGAGGACTCCTACGAGCAGTACTTC
>few|TRBJ1-1|TRBV3-1|TRBD1
CASSRGGGDRAWNTEAFF
TGTGCCAGCAGCCGCGGAGGAGGGGACAGGGCATGGAACACTGAAGCTTTCTTT
>once|TRBJ2-7|TRBV12-3/TRBV12-4|TRBD1
CASSRVGQGISEQYF
TGTGCCAGCAGCCGCGTGGGACAGGGGATTTCCGAGCAGTACTTC
>few|TRBJ2-7|TRBV20-1|-
CSAEQRGSSYEQYF
TGCAGTGCGGAACAGAGGGGGAGCTCCTACGAGCAGTACTTC
>once|TRBJ2-7|TRBV2|TRBD2
CASRGLGGGSIYEQYF
TGTGCCAGCAGGGGCTTGGGTGGCGGGAGTATCTACGAGCAGTACTTC
>many|TRBJ2-5|TRBV2|-
CASTSLQETQYF
TGTGCCAGCACCTCCCTCCAAGAGACCCAGTACTTC